The text below deals with one TCR beta chain. What it recognizes is unknown. The authors generated TCR beta cDNA through 5'RACE template switching with UMIs. With the 5' RACE reads reprocessed, TCRdb shows one record per CDR3 protein and no DNA. The sample totals about 460,000 distinct CDR3 sequences; its top ten clones hold about 1.5%. The germline V gene has CDR1 SGHRS and CDR2 YFSETQ. The CDR3 extends over 16 amino acids. The sample belongs to a study of T cells expressing NK-cell markers. As for the study in general: The TCR beta repertoires originated in sorted CD3+CD56+NKG2C+, CD3+CD56+NKG2C- and CD3+CD56-NKG2C+ T cells.

Findings and limits, study-wide: These clonotypes, the leaders elsewhere, also led the CD3+CD56-NKG2C+ fraction in several donors.

Sequencing was performed on blood T cells: a sorted CD56 or NKG2C T cell subset, CD4+ or CD8+ T cells, or bulk PBMC T cells (not recorded which). The rearrangement uses TRBV5-1 and TRBJ2-3; the TCRdb D gene call, TRBD1, has no DNA to confirm it. This TCR came from a woman aged 50 to 60 in good health. The chain's CDR3 is CASSLSGARGADTQYF.